This T cell receptor (beta chain) was recorded in a study of T-cell reconstitution after alpha-beta-depleted transplantation in children. Regarding the study as a whole: Fresh T-cell production supplied most of the T-cell counts and diversity seen one year after transplant. Surviving thymic progenitors and recipient T cells were the source of high TCRbeta diversity at day 60 in some patients.

The CDR3 sequence is 15 residues long. Germline V gene data show CDR1 as LGHNA and CDR2 as YSLEER. The V gene end was trimmed by 4 bases and the J gene end by 6 bases; junction bases not matched to a gene: 11. As to this clonotype: The antigen is undetermined.

Unique molecular identifiers were built into the TCRbeta library. Via MiXCR, TCRdb re-called the PCR reads, giving one row per CDR3 protein. The sample has over 80,000 distinct CDR3 sequences; about a quarter are singletons. This material consisted of PBMCs, taken before TCRalphabeta/CD19-depleted stem cell transplant. The genes are TRBV4-3 and TRBJ2-7, with TRBD1 identical over 8 bases. The origin of this receptor is a boy aged 2 to 10 with acute lymphoblastic leukemia, due to receive a stem cell transplant. CDR3 nucleotide sequence: TGCGCCAGCAGCCCACTTTTGGACAGGGCTAGCGAGCAGTACTTC. Translating it yields CASSPLLDRASEQYF.